The sequence of this TCR beta chain was determined in a study of blood T cell repertoires in COVID-19. Across the study: The United States, Italy and Spain supplied acute and convalescent COVID-19 samples. Sample material is recorded as cDNA or gDNA derived from T cells, B-cell-depleted T cells, or PBMCs.

Germline-derived CDR1 and CDR2 are SGHRS and YFSETQ. Trimming took 4 bases from V and 3 from J, leaving 11 bases between them. This CDR3 is 13 amino acids long. Source study methods: Amplification of reference gene primers was used by the study to estimate nucleated cell counts. Using immunoSEQ multiplex PCR, the repertoire was profiled, and TCRdb retains in-frame clones only, with some absent. The DNA was the basis for D and trimming; V, J and clone size are from that table. Of 140,000 or so clones in the sample, approximately 87% are singletons; the top ten hold about 9.4%. The chain has TRBV5-1 and TRBJ2-7; maybe TRBD2 (5 bases). This sequence originates from a woman aged 45-60 years with active or convalescent COVID-19. Sample: peripheral blood. CDR3 region: CASSREAIYEQYF. The DNA of the CDR3 is TGCGCCAGCAGCCGGGAAGCCATCTACGAGCAGTACTTC. Based on the CDR3 plus reference TRBV5-1 and TRBJ2-7, the full variable domain is KAGVTQTPRYLIKTRGQQVTLSCSPISGHRSVSWYQQTPGQGLQFLFEYFSETQRNKGNFPGRFSGRQFSNSRSEMNVSTLELGDSALYLCASSREAIYEQYFGPGTRLTVT.